This TCR beta chain emerged from a study of blood T cell repertoires in COVID-19. About the research overall: Sample material is recorded as cDNA or gDNA derived from T cells, B-cell-depleted T cells, or PBMCs.

Clones were sequenced by immunoSEQ multiplex PCR, and TCRdb holds only the in-frame ones, with some missing. The table has under 300,000 clones, approximately 90% seen once. Everyone who took part was 18 to 89 years old, and they came from 20 to 25 US areas. The sequence came from a woman in her forties with acute COVID-19. The sample comprised PBMCs or T cells enriched from blood (not recorded which).

The CDR3 region is CASRLGQAGVAFF. In DNA form, the CDR3 reads TGTGCCAGCAGACTCGGACAGGCCGGAGTTGCTTTCTTT. The chain joins TRBV6-5 to TRBJ1-1, with TRBD1 identical over 7 bases. CDR3 length equals 13 residues. Germline V gene lookup returns CDR1 MNHEY and CDR2 SVGAGI. The trim removed 6 bases at V and 11 bases at J, leaving 12 bases unmatched.